This section outlines one T cell receptor (beta chain) sequence together with its context. What it recognizes is unknown. These data come from a study of beta chain features in type 1 diabetes. Overall study findings and caveats: People with Type 1 diabetes carried modestly yet significantly shorter TCRB CDR3s in all four CD4+ subsets. A closer apparent resemblance between naive, central memory and Treg TCRB repertoires was seen in patients than in healthy donors. Fewer insertions but more deletions were seen at VDJ junctions in type 1 diabetes patients. Overrepresentation of cells with high TCR expression could result from cDNA sequencing.

Stem cell-like memory, regulatory, central memory and naive CD4+ cells were sorted via CD45RO/CCR7/CD25/CD127/CD95/CD27. This CDR3 region has 16 residues. V was clipped by 0 bases and J by 1 base, with 13 bases between them. CDR1 and CDR2 from the germline V gene are SGHTA and FQGNSA. Reverse transcribing all isolated RNA meant expressed TCRB transcripts were sequenced. Using immunoSEQ multiplex PCR, the repertoire was profiled, and TCRdb retains in-frame clones only, with some absent. The table has 640,000 or so clones, over 11% seen once; the top ten hold 0.035% to 0.04%. This rearrangement joins TRBV7-2 to TRBJ2-7; D possibly matches TRBD1 or TRBD2 (6 bases each). Sequenced input: naive CD4+ T cells from blood. The clonotype was recovered from a man between 18 and 35 years old with type 1 diabetes. The DNA of the CDR3 is TGTGCCAGCAGCTTAGCGATGGGGGGCGCGTCCTACGAGCAGTACTTC. Translated, it gives CASSLAMGGASYEQYF.